This T cell receptor (beta chain) originates from a study of T-cell memory formation after mild COVID-19. Using its own MiXCR run on the 5' RACE reads, TCRdb lists one record per CDR3 protein. The sample comprises over 70,000 distinct CDR3 sequences, more than 10% of which are singletons, and approximately 26% rests with the top ten. V was pared by 8 bases and J by 5 bases, with 9 bases between. The CDR3 runs to 11 residues. The chain uses TRBV12-3 or TRBV12-4 and TRBJ2-5; TRBD1 is a possible D gene (5 bases). Sequencing used PBMCs or a T cell subset sorted from them (not recorded which). The TCR was taken from an adult woman who had mild COVID-19 (a few samples of this study predate the infection). Cell type and time point are not known. This CDR3 reads CASGARETQYF. The CDR3 DNA sequence: TGTGCCAGCGGGGCGAGGGAGACCCAGTACTTC.